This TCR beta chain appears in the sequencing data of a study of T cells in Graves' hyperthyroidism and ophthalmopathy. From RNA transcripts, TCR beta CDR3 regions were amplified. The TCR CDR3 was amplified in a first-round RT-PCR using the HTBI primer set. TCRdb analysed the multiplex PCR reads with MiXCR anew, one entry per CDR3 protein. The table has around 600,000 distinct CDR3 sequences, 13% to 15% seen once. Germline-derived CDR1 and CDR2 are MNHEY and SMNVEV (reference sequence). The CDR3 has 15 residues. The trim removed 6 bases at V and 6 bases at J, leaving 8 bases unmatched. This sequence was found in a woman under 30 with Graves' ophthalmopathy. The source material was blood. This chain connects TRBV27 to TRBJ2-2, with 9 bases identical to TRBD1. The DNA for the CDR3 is TGTGCCAGCAGCCCGGGACAGGGACGGTCCGGGGAGCTGTTTTTT. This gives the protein CASSPGQGRSGELFF.